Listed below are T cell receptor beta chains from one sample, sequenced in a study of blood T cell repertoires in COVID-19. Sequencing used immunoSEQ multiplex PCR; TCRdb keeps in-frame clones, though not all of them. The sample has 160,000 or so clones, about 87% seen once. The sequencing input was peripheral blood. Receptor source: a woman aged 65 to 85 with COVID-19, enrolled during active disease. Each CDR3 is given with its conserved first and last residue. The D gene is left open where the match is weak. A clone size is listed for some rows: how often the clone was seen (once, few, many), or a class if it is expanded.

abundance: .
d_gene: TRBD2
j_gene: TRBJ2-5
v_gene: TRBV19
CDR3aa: CASSSQTSAETQYF
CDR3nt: TGTGCCAGTAGTAGTCAGACTAGCGCCGAAACCCAGTACTTC

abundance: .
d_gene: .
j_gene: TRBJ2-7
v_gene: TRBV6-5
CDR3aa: CASSYGPTKYF
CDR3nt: TGTGCCAGCAGTTACGGGCCCACCAAGTACTTC

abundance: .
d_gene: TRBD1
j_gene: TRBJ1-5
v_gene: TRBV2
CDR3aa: CASRGTGGIDQPQHF
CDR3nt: TGTGCCAGCAGGGGGACAGGGGGCATCGATCAGCCCCAGCATTTT

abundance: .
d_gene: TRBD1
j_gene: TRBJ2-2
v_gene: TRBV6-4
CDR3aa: CASSDGQDTGELFF
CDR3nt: TGTGCCAGCAGTGACGGACAGGACACCGGGGAGCTGTTTTTT

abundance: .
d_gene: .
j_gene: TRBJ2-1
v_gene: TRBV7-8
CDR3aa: CASSLALARNEQFF
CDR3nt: TGTGCCAGCAGCTTAGCTCTAGCTCGCAATGAGCAGTTCTTC

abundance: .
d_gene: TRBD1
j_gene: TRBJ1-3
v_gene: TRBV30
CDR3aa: CAWTPGGAGQGNTIYF
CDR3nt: TGTGCCTGGACCCCTGGGGGTGCGGGACAGGGAAACACCATATATTTT

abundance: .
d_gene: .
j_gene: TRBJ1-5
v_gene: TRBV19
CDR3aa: CASSIPGFTSNQPQHF
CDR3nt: TGTGCCAGTAGTATTCCAGGATTTACTAGCAATCAGCCCCAGCATTTT

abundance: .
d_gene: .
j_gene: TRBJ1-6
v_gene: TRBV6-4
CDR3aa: CASSERSNSPLHF
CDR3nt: TGTGCCAGCAGTGAAAGGAGTAATTCACCCCTCCACTTT

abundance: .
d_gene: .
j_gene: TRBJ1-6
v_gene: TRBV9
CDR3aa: CASSVVAGHNSPLHF
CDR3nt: TGTGCCAGCAGCGTAGTGGCAGGCCATAATTCACCCCTCCACTTT

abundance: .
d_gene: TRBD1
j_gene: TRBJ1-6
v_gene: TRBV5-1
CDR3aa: CASSFGTGSSPLHF
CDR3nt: TGCGCCAGCAGCTTTGGGACAGGGAGTTCACCCCTCCACTTT

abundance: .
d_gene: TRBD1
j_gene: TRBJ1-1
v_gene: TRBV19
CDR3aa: CASSWDRSNTEAFF
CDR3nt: TGTGCCAGTAGCTGGGACAGATCGAACACTGAAGCTTTCTTT

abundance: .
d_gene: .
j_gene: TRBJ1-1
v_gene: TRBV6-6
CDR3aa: CASSHGQREAFF
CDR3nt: TGTGCCAGCAGCCATGGACAGCGAGAAGCTTTCTTT

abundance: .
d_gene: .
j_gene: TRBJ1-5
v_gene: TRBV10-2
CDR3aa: CASSGQGLNQPQHF
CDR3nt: TGCGCCAGCAGTGGTCAGGGGCTCAATCAGCCCCAGCATTTT

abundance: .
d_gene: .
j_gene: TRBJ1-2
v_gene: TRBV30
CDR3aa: CAWSMTGDGYTF
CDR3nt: TGTGCCTGGAGTATGACGGGGGATGGCTACACCTTC

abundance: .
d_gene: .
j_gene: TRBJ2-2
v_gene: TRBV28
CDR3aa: CASSLQQTGYTGELFF
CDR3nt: TGTGCCAGCAGTCTCCAACAGACGGGGTACACCGGGGAGCTGTTTTTT

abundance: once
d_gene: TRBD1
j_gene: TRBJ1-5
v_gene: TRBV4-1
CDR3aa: CASSQSWTGGGQPQHF
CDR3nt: TGCGCCAGCAGCCAATCCTGGACAGGGGGCGGTCAGCCCCAGCATTTT

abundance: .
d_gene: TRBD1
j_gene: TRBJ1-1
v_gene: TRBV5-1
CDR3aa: CASSWDRTEAFF
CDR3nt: TGCGCCAGCAGCTGGGACAGGACGGAAGCTTTCTTT

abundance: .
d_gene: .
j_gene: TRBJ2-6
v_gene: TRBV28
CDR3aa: CASSPLQGAGANVLTF
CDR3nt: TGTGCCAGCAGTCCATTACAGGGTGCTGGGGCCAACGTCCTGACTTTC

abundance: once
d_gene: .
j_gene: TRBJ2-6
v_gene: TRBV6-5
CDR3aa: CASTNRYSGANVLTF
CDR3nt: TGTGCCAGCACTAACCGATACTCTGGGGCCAACGTCCTGACTTTC

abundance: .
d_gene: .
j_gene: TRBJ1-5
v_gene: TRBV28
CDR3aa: CASSSGGRGLNNQPQHF
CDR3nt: TGTGCCAGCAGTTCTGGTGGGAGGGGACTAAACAATCAGCCCCAGCATTTT

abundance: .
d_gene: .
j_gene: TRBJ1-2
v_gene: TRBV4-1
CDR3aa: CASRPQPGRDYYGYTF
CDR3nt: TGCGCCAGCAGACCCCAACCGGGCAGGGACTACTATGGCTACACCTTC

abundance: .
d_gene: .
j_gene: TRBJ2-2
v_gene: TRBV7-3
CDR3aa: CASSPHGQSNTGELFF
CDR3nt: TGTGCCAGCAGCCCACACGGACAGTCGAACACCGGGGAGCTGTTTTTT

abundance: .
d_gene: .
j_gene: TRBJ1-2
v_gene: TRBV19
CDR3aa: CASRVRDTVNYGYTF
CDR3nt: TGTGCCAGTAGAGTCCGGGACACAGTTAACTATGGCTACACCTTC

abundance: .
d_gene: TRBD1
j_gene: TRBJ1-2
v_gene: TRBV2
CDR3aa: CASSEGTAFLGYTF
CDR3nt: TGTGCCAGCAGTGAGGGGACAGCCTTTTTAGGCTACACCTTC

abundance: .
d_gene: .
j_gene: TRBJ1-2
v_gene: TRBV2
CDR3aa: CASKGDNYGYTF
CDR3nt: TGTGCCAGCAAAGGGGATAACTATGGCTACACCTTC

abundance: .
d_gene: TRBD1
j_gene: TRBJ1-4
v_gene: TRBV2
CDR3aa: CASSDATGDTNEKLFF
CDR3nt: TGTGCCAGCAGTGATGCGACAGGGGACACTAATGAAAAACTGTTTTTT

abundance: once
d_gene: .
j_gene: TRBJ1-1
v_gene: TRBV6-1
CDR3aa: CASSEVGQGWNTEAFF
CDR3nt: TGTGCCAGCAGTGAAGTTGGGCAGGGCTGGAACACTGAAGCTTTCTTT

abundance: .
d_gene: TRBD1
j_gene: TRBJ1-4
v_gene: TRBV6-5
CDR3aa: CASSYQGQGREKLFF
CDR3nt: TGTGCCAGCAGTTACCAGGGACAGGGGAGGGAAAAACTGTTTTTT

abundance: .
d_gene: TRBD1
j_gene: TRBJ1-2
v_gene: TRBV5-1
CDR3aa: CASSRGDRTIYDDYGYTF
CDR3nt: TGCGCCAGCAGCCGAGGGGACAGGACCATCTACGACGACTATGGCTACACCTTC

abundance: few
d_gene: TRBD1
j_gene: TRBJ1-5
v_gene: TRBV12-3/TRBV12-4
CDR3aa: CATAGGDQPQHF
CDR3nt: TGTGCCACGGCAGGGGGCGATCAGCCCCAGCATTTT

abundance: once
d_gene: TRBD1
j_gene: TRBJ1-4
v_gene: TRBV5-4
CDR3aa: CASSLATGGRATNEKLFF
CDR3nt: TGTGCCAGCAGCTTGGCCACAGGGGGTCGTGCAACTAATGAAAAACTGTTTTTT

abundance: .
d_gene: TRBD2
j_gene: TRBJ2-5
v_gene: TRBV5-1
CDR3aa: CASSLVGLGETQYF
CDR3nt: TGCGCCAGCAGCTTGGTGGGACTAGGAGAGACCCAGTACTTC

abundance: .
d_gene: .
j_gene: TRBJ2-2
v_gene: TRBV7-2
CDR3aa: CASSRDNMANTGELFF
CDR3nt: TGTGCCAGCAGCCGGGACAATATGGCGAACACCGGGGAGCTGTTTTTT

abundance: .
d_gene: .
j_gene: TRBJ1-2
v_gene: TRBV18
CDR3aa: CASSPDSYYGYTF
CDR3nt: TGTGCCAGCTCTCCCGACAGCTACTATGGCTACACCTTC

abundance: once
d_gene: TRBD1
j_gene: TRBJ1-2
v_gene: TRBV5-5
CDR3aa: CASTLLDRTNYGYTF
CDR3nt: TGTGCCAGCACCCTACTGGACAGGACTAACTATGGCTACACCTTC

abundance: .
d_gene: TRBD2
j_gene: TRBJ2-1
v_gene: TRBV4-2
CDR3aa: CASSQVPGLAGNYNEQFF
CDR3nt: TGTGCCAGCAGCCAAGTCCCGGGACTAGCGGGGAATTACAATGAGCAGTTCTTC

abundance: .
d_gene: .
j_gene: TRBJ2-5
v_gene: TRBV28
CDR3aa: CASIKAGARGETQYF
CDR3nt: TGTGCCAGCATCAAAGCGGGCGCGCGAGGAGAGACCCAGTACTTC

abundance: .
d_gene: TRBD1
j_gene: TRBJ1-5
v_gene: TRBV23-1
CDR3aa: CASSPDRADNQPQHF
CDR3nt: TGCGCCAGCAGTCCAGACAGGGCGGATAATCAGCCCCAGCATTTT

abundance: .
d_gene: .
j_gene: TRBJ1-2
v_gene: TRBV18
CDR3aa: CASSRIREASYGYTF
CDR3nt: TGTGCCAGCTCACGTATCAGGGAGGCATCCTATGGCTACACCTTC

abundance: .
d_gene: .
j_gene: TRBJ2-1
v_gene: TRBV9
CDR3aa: CASSVNVQAGNEQFF
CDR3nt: TGTGCCAGCAGCGTAAATGTTCAGGCGGGGAATGAGCAGTTCTTC

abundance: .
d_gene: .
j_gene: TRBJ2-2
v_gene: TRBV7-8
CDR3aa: CASSLDRMTGELFF
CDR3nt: TGTGCCAGCAGCTTAGACAGAATGACCGGGGAGCTGTTTTTT

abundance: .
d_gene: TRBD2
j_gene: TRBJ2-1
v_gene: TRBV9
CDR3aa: CASSERLAGGSGEQFF
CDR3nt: TGTGCCAGCAGCGAGCGACTAGCGGGGGGGTCCGGTGAGCAGTTCTTC

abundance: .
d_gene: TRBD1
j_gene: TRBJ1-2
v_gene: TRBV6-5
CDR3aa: CASSQDRGVGYTF
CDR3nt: TGTGCCAGCAGCCAAGACAGGGGCGTTGGCTACACCTTC

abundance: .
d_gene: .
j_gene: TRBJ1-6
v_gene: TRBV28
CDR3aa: CASRGRAGENSYNSPLHF
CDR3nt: TGTGCCAGCAGGGGGAGGGCAGGGGAGAACTCCTATAATTCACCCCTCCACTTT

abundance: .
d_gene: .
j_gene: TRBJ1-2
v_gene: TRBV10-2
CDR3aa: CASSGWDISNYGYTF
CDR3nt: TGCGCCAGCAGTGGTTGGGACATTTCTAACTATGGCTACACCTTC